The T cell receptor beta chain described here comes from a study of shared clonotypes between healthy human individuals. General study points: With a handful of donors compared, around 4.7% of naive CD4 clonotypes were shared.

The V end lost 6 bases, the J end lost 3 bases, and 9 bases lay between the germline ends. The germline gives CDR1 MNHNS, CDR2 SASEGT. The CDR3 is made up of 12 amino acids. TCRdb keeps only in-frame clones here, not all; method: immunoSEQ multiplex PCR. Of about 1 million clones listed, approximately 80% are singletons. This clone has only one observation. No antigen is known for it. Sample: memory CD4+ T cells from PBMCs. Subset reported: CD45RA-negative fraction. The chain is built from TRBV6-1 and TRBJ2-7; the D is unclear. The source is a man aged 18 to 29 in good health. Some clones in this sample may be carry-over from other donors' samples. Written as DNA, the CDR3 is TGTGCCAGCAGGAAGACGGGCTACGAGCAGTACTTC. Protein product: CASRKTGYEQYF.